This T cell receptor (beta chain) was identified in a study of molecular identifiers for immune sequencing clone quantification. Study-level results: Beyond 20 RNA copies, clones held over 99% of effector molecules, compared with under 1% in naive cells.

The CDR3 sequence is 17 residues long. Germline V gene data show CDR1 as SGHNT and CDR2 as YYREEE (reference sequence). After removal of 4 bases from V and 0 bases from J, the junction contained 7 bases not matched to a gene. MiXCR was run by TCRdb on the PCR reads, yielding one entry per CDR3 protein. The repertoire holds approximately 2,500 distinct CDR3 sequences, 15% to 20% seen once, with roughly 8.2% in the top ten. In this sample, this clonotype is medium-sized. The antigen is not known. Naive CD8 T cells were sorted as CD8+CD4-CCR7+CD45RA+. The sequenced sample was naive CD8+ T cells from blood, with Jurkat cell RNA spiked in. Subset denoted: FACS-sorted CD8+CD4-CCR7+CD45RA+ naive T cells. This sequence originates from a human donor in good health. Some libraries in this study had Jurkat cell RNA spiked in. The genes are TRBV5-4 and TRBJ2-7; 13 bases align to TRBD2. CDR3 nucleotide sequence: TGTGCCAGCAGCAAGCCGGGACTAGCGGGATACTCCTACGAGCAGTACTTC. The encoded protein is CASSKPGLAGYSYEQYF.